The 15 T cell receptor beta chains in this list originate from one sample, sequenced in a study of OX40 agonist ivuxolimab in advanced cancers. Library creation used the immunoSEQ multiplex PCR assay. In TCRdb, the immuneACCESS table is reduced to in-frame sequences with V and J assigned. These tables do not hold every clone; where another copy was compared, an unresolved V gene accounts for under half, and the others remain unexplained. The sample includes approximately 76,000 clones, with about 89% observed a single time. 0.6% to 0.75% of the sample belongs to the ten largest clones. The source was CD4+ or CD8+ T cells sorted from blood, collected in a trial of the OX40 agonist ivuxolimab. The receptors originated from an adult with an advanced solid tumor such as melanoma, head and neck, liver or kidney cancer.

The chain couples TRBV28 to TRBJ1-2; 9 bases line up with TRBD1. The junction had 12 bases not matched to a gene; V was cut back by 3 bases and J by 4 bases. Germline V gives CDR1 MDHEN, CDR2 SYDVKM. This CDR3 has 17 residues. The CDR3 DNA sequence: TGTGCCAGCAGTTTGTACACCCGGGACAGGGCGATCTATGGCTACACCTTC. Protein: CASSLYTRDRAIYGYTF.

The genes are TRBV7-2 and TRBJ1-4; 7 positions agree with TRBD1. This CDR3 spans 15 amino acids. Germline CDR1 and CDR2: SGHTA and FQGNSA. V was pared by 6 bases and J by 5 bases, with 9 bases of the junction left unmatched. The CDR3 DNA reads as TGTGCCAGCAGTCGTCAGACAGGGAAGAATGAAAAACTGTTTTTT. It translates to CASSRQTGKNEKLFF.

The chain joins TRBV5-1 to TRBJ2-5; the D gene is possibly TRBD2 (6 bases). This CDR3 contains 13 residues. In germline, CDR1 is SGHRS, CDR2 YFSETQ. The V end was cut by 7 bases, the J end by 3 bases, with 13 bases between. CDR3 loop: CASGVTGEETQYF. As DNA, the CDR3 is TGCGCCAGCGGGGTGACGGGGGAAGAGACCCAGTACTTC.

The gene calls are TRBV29-1 and TRBJ2-5; 7 bases line up with TRBD2. CDR1 and CDR2 (germline): SQVTM, ANQGSEA. There are 16 residues in the CDR3. The ends lost 6 bases at V and 5 bases at J; junction bases unmatched: 18. The CDR3 here is CSVKRDYREGGETQYF. In DNA form, the CDR3 reads TGCAGCGTCAAACGGGACTACCGAGAGGGCGGGGAGACCCAGTACTTC.

The chain is built from TRBV7-8 and TRBJ1-1; D not certain. Trimming removed 6 bases from V and 2 bases from J, with 4 bases in between. The germline V gene encodes CDR1 SGHVS and CDR2 FQNEAQ. The CDR3 is 11 amino acids. CDR3 in amino acids: CASRVNTEAFF. The DNA for the CDR3 is TGTGCCAGCAGGGTAAACACTGAAGCTTTCTTT. Full variable domain (outside the CDR3, taken from reference TRBV7-8 and TRBJ1-1): GAGVSQSPRYKVAKRGQDVALRCDPISGHVSLFWYQQALGQGPEFLTYFQNEAQLDKSGLPSDRFFAERPEGSVSTLKIQRTQQEDSAVYLCASRVNTEAFFGQGTRLTVV.

The chain carries TRBV9 and TRBJ2-5; 8 nucleotides match TRBD2. The CDR3 loop spans 15 amino acids. Germline CDR1 and CDR2: SGDLS and YYNGEE. V gave up 3 bases and J gave up 5 bases; unmatched junction bases: 9. The CDR3 protein is CASSGRSGGRETQYF. In DNA form, the CDR3 reads TGTGCCAGCAGCGGCCGGAGCGGGGGAAGGGAGACCCAGTACTTC.

This clone was observed once. The rearrangement joins TRBV5-4 to TRBJ1-2; TRBD1 matches at 11 bases. The V gene end was trimmed by 4 bases and the J gene end by 7 bases; junction bases not matched to a gene: 6. Germline CDR1 and CDR2: SGHNT and YYREEE (reference sequence). The CDR3 spans 14 residues. The CDR3 DNA reads TGTGCCAGCAGCCCTGGACAGGGGGCGTCTGGCTACACCTTC. Its translation is CASSPGQGASGYTF.

This clone was seen only a few times. The chain joins TRBV10-2 to TRBJ1-2; 8 positions agree with TRBD1. The CDR3 consists of 14 residues. Trimming took 7 bases from V and 4 from J; bases not matched to a gene: 8. CDR1 WSHSY and CDR2 SAAADI come from the germline V gene. The CDR3 bases are TGCGCCAGCACTGGACAGGGAATTACCTATGGCTACACCTTC. It encodes CASTGQGITYGYTF.

The chain combines TRBV28 with TRBJ1-1; TRBD1 matches at 7 bases. Germline loops: CDR1 MDHEN, CDR2 SYDVKM. J was trimmed by 8 bases and V by 7 bases; bases with no gene match: 10. The CDR3 consists of 13 residues. CDR3 sequence reads: CASMSQGQWEAFF. CDR3 in DNA: TGTGCCAGCATGTCTCAGGGACAGTGGGAAGCTTTCTTT.

J is TRBJ1-4 and V is TRBV5-4, with TRBD1 identical over 7 bases. This CDR3 contains 15 residues. J was trimmed by 5 bases and V by 0 bases; bases with no gene match: 4. Looked up from germline, CDR1 is SGHNT and CDR2 is YYREEE (reference sequence). CDR3 nucleotides: TGTGCCAGCAGCTTGGGACAGGGCCCCAATGAAAAACTGTTTTTT. Translating gives CASSLGQGPNEKLFF.

V and J are TRBV18 and TRBJ1-2, with D hard to call. The germline V gene has CDR1 KGHSH and CDR2 LQKENI. CDR3 size: 14 residues. V shed 0 bases and J shed 13 bases, with 18 bases lying between them. CDR3 in DNA: TGTGCCAGCTCACCACCGGAGCGAAAGGGTATGGTCACCTTC. The encoded protein is CASSPPERKGMVTF. The complete variable domain, with remaining parts taken from reference TRBV18 and TRBJ1-2, reads NAGVMQNPRHLVRRRGQEARLRCSPMKGHSHVYWYRQLPEEGLKFMVYLQKENIIDESGMPKERFSAEFPKEGPSILRIQQVVRGDSAAYFCASSPPERKGMVTFGSGTRLTVV.

This chain uses TRBV30 with TRBJ2-1, with 7 bases fitting TRBD2. The CDR3 is made up of 15 amino acids. Germline V CDR1 and CDR2: GTSNPN, SVGIG (reference sequence). V trimming: 2 bases; J trimming: 2 bases; junction bases outside the gene matches: 6. The DNA for the CDR3 is TGTGCCTGGAGTTCTGGGGAGGGACCCTACAATGAGCAGTTCTTC. This encodes CAWSSGEGPYNEQFF.

J is TRBJ1-1 and V is TRBV19; D gene uncertain. Germline lookup yields CDR1 LNHDA and CDR2 SQIVND (reference sequence). The CDR3 consists of 16 residues. V dropped 0 bases and J dropped 1 base, with 12 bases sitting between them. The CDR3 loop reads CASSIDLGRKNTEAFF. The CDR3 DNA reads as TGTGCCAGTAGTATAGATCTAGGACGAAAGAACACTGAAGCTTTCTTT.

This clone occurred once. The chain couples TRBV30 to TRBJ1-1; the D gene is possibly TRBD1 (6 bases). V gave up 5 bases and J gave up 2 bases, with 12 bases separating them. CDR1 is GTSNPN and CDR2 is SVGIG in the germline V gene (reference sequence). This CDR3 is 13 amino acids long. CDR3: CAWAPGANTEAFF. The CDR3 DNA follows: TGTGCCTGGGCACCAGGGGCTAACACTGAAGCTTTCTTT. Full variable domain (missing parts from reference TRBV30 and TRBJ1-1): SQTIHQWPATLVQPVGSPLSLECTVEGTSNPNLYWYRQAAGRGLQLLFYSVGIGQISSEVPQNLSASRPQDRQFILSSKKLLLSDSGFYLCAWAPGANTEAFFGQGTRLTVV.

The rearrangement joins TRBV10-3 to TRBJ2-7; a weak D match, TRBD1 (6 bases). V lost 4 bases to trimming and J lost 2 bases, with 18 bases between them. CDR3 length equals 16 residues. Germline V gives CDR1 ENHRY, CDR2 SYGVKD. Here the CDR3 reads CAISVQQGVVAYEQYF. CDR3 nucleotide sequence: TGTGCCATCAGTGTTCAACAGGGAGTGGTTGCCTACGAGCAGTACTTC.